The entry that follows covers one TCR beta chain sequence. The CDR3 sequence is 16 residues long. V dropped 0 bases and J dropped 3; count of bases not matched to a gene: 3. Per the germline V gene, CDR1 is SGHTA and CDR2 is FQGNSA. The method was immunoSEQ multiplex PCR; TCRdb's version includes in-frame clones alone and lacks a portion of them. The sample includes more than 65,000 clones, about 96% of them seen just once. These data are taken from a study of technical replicates of blood from a few donors. This receptor was obtained from a human donor in good health. The chain couples TRBV7-2 to TRBJ1-3; 9 positions match TRBD1. The sequenced sample was T cells isolated from PBMCs. The CDR3 is CASSLAGQGFGNTIYF. CDR3 nucleotides: TGTGCCAGCAGCTTAGCTGGACAGGGGTTTGGAAACACCATATATTTT.